Listed below are T cell receptor beta chains from one sample, sequenced in a study of shared clonotypes between healthy human individuals. Generated by immunoSEQ multiplex PCR, the TCRdb table keeps only in-frame clones and is missing some. The sample comprises approximately 240,000 clones, 65% of which are singletons, and over 8.5% rests with the top ten. The sample taken for sequencing was memory CD4+ T cells sorted from blood. The receptors stem from a man aged 25 to 40 in good health. Both conserved end residues are part of each CDR3. The order of the fields is V gene, D gene, J gene, clone size, CDR3 DNA, CDR3 protein. D genes are given only for firm matches. Not all rows give a size; the values are once, few, many and, for expanded clones, a class.

TRBV7-9	-	TRBJ2-3	-	TGTGCCAGCAGCTTAGTCGGAGGCACGCAGTATTTT	CASSLVGGTQYF
TRBV14	-	TRBJ2-5	-	TGTGCCAGCAGGGCTTCAGCCTTTTGGGAGACCCAGTACTTC	CASRASAFWETQYF
TRBV30	-	TRBJ2-7	-	TGTGCCTGGAGTGCGAAGCGGAACCCCTACGAGCAGTACTTC	CAWSAKRNPYEQYF
TRBV11-2	TRBD1	TRBJ2-5	many	TGTGCCAGCAGCTCGGACCGGGACAGGGGTTCGGAAGAGACCCAGTACTTC	CASSSDRDRGSEETQYF
TRBV5-1	-	TRBJ2-1	few	TGCGCCAGCAGCTTGGGAAGCTTGGACTCGCAGTTCTTC	CASSLGSLDSQFF
TRBV5-1	-	TRBJ2-5	-	TGCGCCAGCAGCTCCGAGCTCCCTTCCCAAGAGACCCAGTACTTC	CASSSELPSQETQYF
TRBV9	-	TRBJ2-1	-	TGTGCCAGCAGCGTAGGAATCCTCAATGAGCAGTTCTTC	CASSVGILNEQFF
TRBV18	-	TRBJ2-3	-	TGTGCCAGCTCACCAGACGGGGGTCAAAATACGCAGTATTTT	CASSPDGGQNTQYF
TRBV5-4	TRBD2	TRBJ2-1	-	TGTGCCAGCAGGGATGCGACTAGCGGGAATTTATGGGAGCAGTTCTTC	CASRDATSGNLWEQFF
TRBV9	-	TRBJ2-7	-	TGTGCCAGCAGCCCTAGACCGGGGAAGACCTACGAGCAGTACTTC	CASSPRPGKTYEQYF
TRBV30	-	TRBJ1-1	-	TGTGCCTGGACCCAAGATTCCTTCGCCGAAGCTTTCTTT	CAWTQDSFAEAFF
TRBV30	-	TRBJ1-4	few	TGTGCCTGGAGTGTAATTATGGCAGAGGGAAAACTGTTTTTT	CAWSVIMAEGKLFF
TRBV7-9	-	TRBJ2-3	-	TGTGCCAGCAGCTCCTGGGGGATCACAGATACGCAGTATTTT	CASSSWGITDTQYF
TRBV6-4	TRBD1	TRBJ1-1	-	TGTGCCAGCAGTGAGAGGACAGGGTATACTGAAGCTTTCTTT	CASSERTGYTEAFF
TRBV12-1	-	TRBJ2-7	-	TGTGCCAGCAGCTCACGGGAGGGCGGTGTTCACGAGCAGTACTTC	CASSSREGGVHEQYF
TRBV9	-	TRBJ2-2	-	TGTGCCACCAACTCAGGGGTAGGACCCGAAGGAACCGGGGAGCTGTTTTTT	CATNSGVGPEGTGELFF
TRBV6-1	-	TRBJ1-4	-	TGTGCCACTGGAAGGGGGGGTCACAATGAAAAACTGTTTTTT	CATGRGGHNEKLFF
TRBV30	TRBD2	TRBJ2-3	few	TGTGCCTGGAGCGGGGTAGCGGGAGCAGATACGCAGTATTTT	CAWSGVAGADTQYF
TRBV5-1	-	TRBJ2-2	-	TGCGCCAGCAGCTTGTCGGGCAGCTTACGAGGGTCCGGGGAGCTGTTTTTT	CASSLSGSLRGSGELFF
TRBV15	TRBD2	TRBJ2-1	-	TGTGCCACCAGCGCGGGAGGGACCTACAATGAGCAGTTCTTC	CATSAGGTYNEQFF
TRBV18	-	TRBJ1-3	-	TGTGCCAGCTCACCCGGACGTGAAAGGGACACCATATATTTT	CASSPGRERDTIYF
TRBV7-2	TRBD2	TRBJ2-6	-	TGTGCCAGCAGCTTTGGACTAGCTGGGGCCAACGTCCTGACTTTC	CASSFGLAGANVLTF
TRBV11-3	-	TRBJ2-1	-	TGTGCCAGCAGCTTAGATCGGGGGTATGAGCAGTTCTTC	CASSLDRGYEQFF
TRBV18	-	TRBJ1-1	-	TGTGCCAGCTCACCCCCGACTGGGGTCACTGAAGCTTTCTTT	CASSPPTGVTEAFF
TRBV5-6	-	TRBJ1-1	-	TGTGCCAGCAGCTTGGGGGGAGGGCTTGAAGCTTTCTTT	CASSLGGGLEAFF
TRBV5-1	-	TRBJ1-4	-	TGCGCCAGCAGCTTGGAACAGGCGGGCCGGAGGCTGTTTTTT	CASSLEQAGRRLFF
TRBV28	TRBD1	TRBJ1-1	-	TGTGCCAGCAAAGGTTCCAGGGGGAGACCTTTCTTT	CASKGSRGRPFF